This T cell receptor beta chain was documented in a study of blood T cell repertoires in COVID-19. Study-wide background: Acute and convalescent COVID-19 samples came from the United States, Italy and Spain. PBMCs, B-cell-depleted T cells, or T cells provided the cDNA or gDNA that made up the material.

V was shortened by 4 bases and J by 8 bases, with 14 bases between the two germline ends. This CDR3 is 13 amino acids long. Germline loops: CDR1 ENHRY, CDR2 SYGVKD. Repertoires were generated with immunoSEQ multiplex PCR, while TCRdb's copy carries only in-frame clones and drops some. The sample carries roughly 190,000 clones, roughly four fifths recorded once. This chain connects TRBV10-3 to TRBJ1-2; no clear D. The source material was peripheral blood. The clonotype comes from a man younger than 40 with active or convalescent COVID-19. DNA for the CDR3: TGTGCCATCAGTGGAGGGTATCTAGGGGGCTACACCTTC. Encoded protein: CAISGGYLGGYTF.